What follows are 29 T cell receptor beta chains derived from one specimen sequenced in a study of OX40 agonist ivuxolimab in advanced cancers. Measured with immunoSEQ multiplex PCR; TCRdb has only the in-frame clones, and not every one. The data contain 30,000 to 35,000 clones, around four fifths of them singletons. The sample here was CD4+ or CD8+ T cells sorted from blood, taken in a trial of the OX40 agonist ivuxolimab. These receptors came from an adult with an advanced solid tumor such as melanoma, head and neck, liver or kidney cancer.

In nucleotides, the CDR3 is TGCGCCAGCAGCTCCGGGACAGGCTACGAGCAGTACTTC. Translation gives CASSSGTGYEQYF. The chain carries TRBV5-1 and TRBJ2-7, with 8 bases matching TRBD1. The CDR3 loop spans 13 amino acids. From germline, CDR1 is SGHRS and CDR2 YFSETQ. V trimming: 3 bases; J trimming: 3 bases; junction bases outside the gene matches: 2.

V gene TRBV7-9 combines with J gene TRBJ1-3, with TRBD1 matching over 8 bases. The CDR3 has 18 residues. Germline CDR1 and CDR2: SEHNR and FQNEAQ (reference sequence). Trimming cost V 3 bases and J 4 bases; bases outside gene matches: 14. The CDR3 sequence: CASSFTAGGAKSGNTIYF. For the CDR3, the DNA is TGTGCCAGCAGCTTTACGGCAGGGGGCGCAAAATCCGGAAACACCATATATTTT.

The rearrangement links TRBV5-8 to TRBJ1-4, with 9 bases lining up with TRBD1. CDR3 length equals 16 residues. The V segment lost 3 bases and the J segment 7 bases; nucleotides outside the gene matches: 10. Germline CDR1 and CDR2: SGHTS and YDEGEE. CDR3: CASSSSRTGEFEKLFF. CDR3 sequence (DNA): TGTGCCAGCAGCTCCTCACGGACAGGGGAGTTTGAAAAACTGTTTTTT.

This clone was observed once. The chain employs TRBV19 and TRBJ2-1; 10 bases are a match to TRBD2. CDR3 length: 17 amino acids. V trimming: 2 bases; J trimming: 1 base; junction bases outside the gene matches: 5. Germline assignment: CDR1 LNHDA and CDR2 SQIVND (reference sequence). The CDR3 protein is CASSIQSSGSSYNEQFF. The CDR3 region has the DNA TGTGCCAGTAGTATACAATCTAGCGGGAGTTCCTACAATGAGCAGTTCTTC. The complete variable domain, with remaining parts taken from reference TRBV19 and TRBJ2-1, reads DGGITQSPKYLFRKEGQNVTLSCEQNLNHDAMYWYRQDPGQGLRLIYYSQIVNDFQKGDIAEGYSVSREKKESFPLTVTSAQKNPTAFYLCASSIQSSGSSYNEQFFGPGTRLTVL.

In DNA, the CDR3 is TGTGCCAGTTTAGCGGGAGGGACAGATACGCAGTATTTT. Amino acids: CASLAGGTDTQYF. This rearrangement joins TRBV11-2 to TRBJ2-3, with TRBD2 matching 11 bases. The germline gives CDR1 SGHAT, CDR2 FQNNGV. The CDR3 extends over 13 amino acids. V trimming: 9 bases; J trimming: 3 bases; junction bases outside the gene matches: 2.

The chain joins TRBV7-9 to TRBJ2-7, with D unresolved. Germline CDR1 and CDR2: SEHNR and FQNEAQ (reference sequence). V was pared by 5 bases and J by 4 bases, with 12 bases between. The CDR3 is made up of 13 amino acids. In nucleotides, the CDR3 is TGTGCCAGCAGCCCCTCTTCGGCATACGAGCAGTACTTC. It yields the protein CASSPSSAYEQYF.

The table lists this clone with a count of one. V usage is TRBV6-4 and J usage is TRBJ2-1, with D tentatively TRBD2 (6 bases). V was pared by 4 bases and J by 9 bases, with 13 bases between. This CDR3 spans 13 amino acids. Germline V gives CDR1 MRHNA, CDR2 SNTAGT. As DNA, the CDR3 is TGTGCCAGCAGTGGCGGGAACGGGGGTGAGCAGTTCTTC. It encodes CASSGGNGGEQFF.

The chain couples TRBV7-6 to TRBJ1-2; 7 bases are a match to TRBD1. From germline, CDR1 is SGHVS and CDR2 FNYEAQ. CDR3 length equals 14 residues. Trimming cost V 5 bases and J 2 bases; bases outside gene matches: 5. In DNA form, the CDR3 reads TGTGCCAGCAGCCCTAGGGGGCGAAACTATGGCTACACCTTC. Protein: CASSPRGRNYGYTF.

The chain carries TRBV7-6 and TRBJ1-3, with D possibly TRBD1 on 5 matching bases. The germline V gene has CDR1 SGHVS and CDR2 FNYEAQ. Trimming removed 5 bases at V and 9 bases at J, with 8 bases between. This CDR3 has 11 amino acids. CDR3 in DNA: TGTGCCAGCAGCCCCGGGACCACCATATATTTT. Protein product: CASSPGTTIYF.

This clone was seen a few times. The CDR3 sequence is CASSHETGVGQPQHF. The CDR3 nucleotides read TGCGCCAGCAGCCACGAAACAGGGGTCGGTCAGCCCCAGCATTTT. The V call is TRBV4-1, the J call TRBJ1-5; 7 bases align to TRBD1. Germline V gene sequence: CDR1 MGHRA, CDR2 YSYEKL. The CDR3 is made up of 15 amino acids. Trimming removed 3 bases from V and 6 bases from J; junction bases left unmatched: 8.

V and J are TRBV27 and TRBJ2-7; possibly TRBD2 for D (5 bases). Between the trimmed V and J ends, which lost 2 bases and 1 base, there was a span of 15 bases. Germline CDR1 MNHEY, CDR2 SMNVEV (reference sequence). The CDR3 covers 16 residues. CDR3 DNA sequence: TGTGCCAGCAGTTTAGGGGTGGGAGAACGGTCCTACGAGCAGTACTTC. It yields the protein CASSLGVGERSYEQYF.

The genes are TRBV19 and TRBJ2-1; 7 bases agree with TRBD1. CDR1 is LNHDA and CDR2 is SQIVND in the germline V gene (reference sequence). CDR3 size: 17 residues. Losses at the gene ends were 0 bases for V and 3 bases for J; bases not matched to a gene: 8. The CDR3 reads CASSIDLGDSLYNEQFF. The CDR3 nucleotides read TGTGCCAGTAGTATAGATCTAGGGGACAGCCTCTACAATGAGCAGTTCTTC.

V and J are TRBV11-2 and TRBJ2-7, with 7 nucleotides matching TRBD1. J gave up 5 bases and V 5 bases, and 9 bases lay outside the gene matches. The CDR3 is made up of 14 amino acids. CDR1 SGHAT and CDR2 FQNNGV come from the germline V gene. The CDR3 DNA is TGTGCCAGCAGCCTGGAGACAGGGACCCACGAGCAGTACTTC. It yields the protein CASSLETGTHEQYF.

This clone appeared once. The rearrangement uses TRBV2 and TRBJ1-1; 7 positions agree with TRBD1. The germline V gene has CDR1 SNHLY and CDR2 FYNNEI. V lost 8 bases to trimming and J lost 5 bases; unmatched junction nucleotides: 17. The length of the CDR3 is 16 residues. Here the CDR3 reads CASRSTLDRAWTEAFF. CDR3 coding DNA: TGTGCCAGCCGGTCCACCCTTGACAGGGCGTGGACTGAAGCTTTCTTT.

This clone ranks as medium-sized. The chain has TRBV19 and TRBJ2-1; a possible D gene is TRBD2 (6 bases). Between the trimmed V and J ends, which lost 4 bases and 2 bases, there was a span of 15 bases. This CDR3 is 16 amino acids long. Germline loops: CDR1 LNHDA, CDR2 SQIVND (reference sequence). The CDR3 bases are TGTGCCAGTAGTAGCGGGACCCCCCACGCCTACAATGAGCAGTTCTTC. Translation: CASSSGTPHAYNEQFF.

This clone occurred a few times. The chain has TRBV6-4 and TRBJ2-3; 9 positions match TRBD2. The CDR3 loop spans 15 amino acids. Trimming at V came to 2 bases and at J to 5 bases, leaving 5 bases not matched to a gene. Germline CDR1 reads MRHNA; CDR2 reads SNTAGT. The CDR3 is CASSDQGGRGDTQYF. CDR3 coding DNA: TGTGCCAGCAGTGACCAGGGCGGGAGGGGAGATACGCAGTATTTT.

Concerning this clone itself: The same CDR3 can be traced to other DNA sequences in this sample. The DNA of the CDR3 is TGTGCCAGCAGTTTCGGGACAGGGAGCTACGAGCAGTACTTC. This encodes CASSFGTGSYEQYF. V is TRBV27 and J is TRBJ2-7; 9 bases are a match to TRBD1. The CDR3 loop spans 14 amino acids. The V gene end was trimmed by 3 bases and the J gene end by 3 bases; junction bases not matched to a gene: 3. From germline, CDR1 is MNHEY and CDR2 SMNVEV (reference sequence).

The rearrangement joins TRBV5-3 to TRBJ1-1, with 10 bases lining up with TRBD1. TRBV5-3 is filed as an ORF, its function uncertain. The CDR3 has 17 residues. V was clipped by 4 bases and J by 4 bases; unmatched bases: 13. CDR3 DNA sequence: TGTGCCAGAAGCCCGCGACGGGACAGGGGAATAAGCACTGAAGCTTTCTTT. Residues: CARSPRRDRGISTEAFF.

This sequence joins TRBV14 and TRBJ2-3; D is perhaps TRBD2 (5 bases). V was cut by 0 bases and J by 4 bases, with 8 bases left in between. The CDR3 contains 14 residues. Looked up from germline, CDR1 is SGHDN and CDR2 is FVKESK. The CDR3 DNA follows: TGTGCCAGCAGCCAAGATTCCGGGGCAGATACGCAGTATTTT. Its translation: CASSQDSGADTQYF.

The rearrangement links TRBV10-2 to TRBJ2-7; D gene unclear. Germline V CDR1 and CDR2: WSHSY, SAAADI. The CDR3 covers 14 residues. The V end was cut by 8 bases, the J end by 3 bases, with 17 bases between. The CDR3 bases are TGCGCCAGCGGGGTGGGGTCAGGCGTCTACGAGCAGTACTTC. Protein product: CASGVGSGVYEQYF.

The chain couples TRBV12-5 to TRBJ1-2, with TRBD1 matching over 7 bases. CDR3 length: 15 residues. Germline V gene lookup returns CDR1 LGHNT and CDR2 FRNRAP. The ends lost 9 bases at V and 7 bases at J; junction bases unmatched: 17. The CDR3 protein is CASITGEGFGGGYTF. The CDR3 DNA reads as TGTGCTAGCATCACAGGGGAGGGATTCGGGGGTGGCTACACCTTC. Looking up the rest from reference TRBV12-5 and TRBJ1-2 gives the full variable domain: DARVTQTPRHKVTEMGQEVTMRCQPILGHNTVFWYRQTMMQGLELLAYFRNRAPLDDSGMPKDRFSAEMPDATLATLKIQPSEPRDSAVYFCASITGEGFGGGYTFGSGTRLTVV.

In DNA form, the CDR3 reads TGTGCCAGCAGTGAACCCCCAGGGGGCAGGAACACTGAAGCTTTCTTT. Residues: CASSEPPGGRNTEAFF. The chain uses TRBV6-1 and TRBJ1-1, with TRBD1 matching over 8 bases. This CDR3 has 16 amino acids. The germline V gene has CDR1 MNHNS and CDR2 SASEGT. J lost 1 base, V lost 2 bases, and 6 bases had no gene match.

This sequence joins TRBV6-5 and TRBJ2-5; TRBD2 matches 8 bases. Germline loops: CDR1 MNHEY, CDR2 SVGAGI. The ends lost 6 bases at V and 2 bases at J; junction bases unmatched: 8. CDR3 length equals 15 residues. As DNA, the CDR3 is TGTGCCAGCAGATCGAGCGGGGGAGGTCAAGAGACCCAGTACTTC. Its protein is CASRSSGGGQETQYF.

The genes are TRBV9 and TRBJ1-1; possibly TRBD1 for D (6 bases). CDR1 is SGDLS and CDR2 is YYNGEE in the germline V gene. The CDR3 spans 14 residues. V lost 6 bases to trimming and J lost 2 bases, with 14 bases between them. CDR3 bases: TGTGCCAGCACTCTATCGACAGGTAACACTGAAGCTTTCTTT. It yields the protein CASTLSTGNTEAFF.

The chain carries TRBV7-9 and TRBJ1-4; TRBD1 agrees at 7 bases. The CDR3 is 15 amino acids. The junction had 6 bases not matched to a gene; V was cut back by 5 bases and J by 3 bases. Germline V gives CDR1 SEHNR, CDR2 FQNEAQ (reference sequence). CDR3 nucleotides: TGTGCCAGCAGCCCCTGGACAGGCTCTAATGAAAAACTGTTTTTT. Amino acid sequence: CASSPWTGSNEKLFF.

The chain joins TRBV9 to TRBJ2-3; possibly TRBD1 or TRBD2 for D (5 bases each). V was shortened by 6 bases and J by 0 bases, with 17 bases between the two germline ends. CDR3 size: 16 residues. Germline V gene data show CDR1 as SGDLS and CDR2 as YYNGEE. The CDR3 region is CASTPTPGPSTDTQYF. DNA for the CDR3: TGTGCCAGCACCCCCACGCCGGGACCAAGCACAGATACGCAGTATTTT.

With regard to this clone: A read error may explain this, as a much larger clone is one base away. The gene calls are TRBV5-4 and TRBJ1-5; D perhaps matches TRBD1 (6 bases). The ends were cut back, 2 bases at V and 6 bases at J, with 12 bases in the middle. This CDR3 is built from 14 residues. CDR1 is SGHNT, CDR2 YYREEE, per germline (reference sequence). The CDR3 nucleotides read TGTGCCAGCAGCTTATCTGGGGGCGGTCAGCCCCAGCATTTT. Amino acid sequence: CASSLSGGGQPQHF.

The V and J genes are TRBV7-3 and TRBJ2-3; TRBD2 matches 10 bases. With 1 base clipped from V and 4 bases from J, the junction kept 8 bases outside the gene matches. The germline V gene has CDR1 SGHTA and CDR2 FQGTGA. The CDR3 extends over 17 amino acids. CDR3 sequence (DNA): TGTGCCAGCAGCTTAAGTCCTAGCGGGAGTGCCGCAGATACGCAGTATTTT. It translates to CASSLSPSGSAADTQYF.

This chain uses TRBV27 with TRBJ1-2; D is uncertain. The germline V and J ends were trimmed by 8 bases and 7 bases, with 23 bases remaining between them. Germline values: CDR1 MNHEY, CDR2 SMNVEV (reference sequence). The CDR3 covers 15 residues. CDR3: CASSPFTSKGAGYTF. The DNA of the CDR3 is TGTGCCAGCTCCCCCTTTACGTCGAAGGGAGCTGGCTACACCTTC.